Below are 30 T cell receptor beta chains sequenced from a single sample in a study of blood T cells in healthy people across ages. The second PCR ran about 6 to 12 cycles with a sample-barcoded 5' primer and J-beta primers. TCRdb called the 5' RACE reads again in MiXCR, with one record for every CDR3 protein. The table shows about 720,000 distinct CDR3 sequences, with about 20% occurring only once. The sample consisted of blood. The receptor set was obtained from an older man in good health.

This clonotype was seen a handful of times. The rearrangement uses TRBV15 and TRBJ1-5; a weak D match, TRBD1 (5 bases). The CDR3 is 14 residues long. CDR1 and CDR2 from the germline V gene are LNHNV and YYDKDF (reference sequence). The V end lost 6 bases, the J end lost 7 bases, and 16 bases lay between the germline ends. Here the CDR3 reads CATSPSRAGQPQHF. The CDR3 nucleotides read TGTGCCACCAGTCCGTCAAGGGCAGGGCAGCCCCAGCATTTT.

The chain joins TRBV20-1 to TRBJ1-1; D unresolved. Germline CDR1 is DFQATT and CDR2 is SNEGSKA (reference sequence). V was pared by 6 bases and J by 5 bases, with 16 bases between. This CDR3 has 13 residues. The CDR3 loop reads CSAALTLGTEAFF. CDR3 nucleotides: TGCAGTGCGGCACTGACCCTTGGGACTGAAGCTTTCTTT.

The genes are TRBV5-1 and TRBJ2-5; D ambiguous. The CDR3 has 13 amino acids. Trimming took off 2 bases at V and 5 bases at J, with 10 bases between the two ends. CDR1 is SGHRS and CDR2 is YFSETQ in the germline V gene. DNA of the CDR3: TGCGCCAGCAGCTTAGACGTCCCGGAGACCCAGTACTTC. This gives the protein CASSLDVPETQYF. Looking up the rest from reference TRBV5-1 and TRBJ2-5 gives the full variable domain: KAGVTQTPRYLIKTRGQQVTLSCSPISGHRSVSWYQQTPGQGLQFLFEYFSETQRNKGNFPGRFSGRQFSNSRSEMNVSTLELGDSALYLCASSLDVPETQYFGPGTRLLVL.

The CDR3: CASSLTTSGTYEQYF. DNA for the CDR3: TGTGCCAGCAGCTTGACGACTAGCGGGACCTACGAGCAGTACTTC. This chain joins TRBV7-2 and TRBJ2-7; 11 bases line up with TRBD2. V shed 3 bases and J 2 bases; nucleotides not matched to a gene: 3. CDR1 is SGHTA and CDR2 is FQGNSA in the germline V gene. This CDR3 comprises 15 residues.

This clonotype was counted a few times. The genes are TRBV11-2 and TRBJ2-1; 14 bases align to TRBD2. V lost 3 bases and J lost 6; bases outside the gene matches: 4. The CDR3 runs 16 residues. Germline CDR1 and CDR2: SGHAT and FQNNGV. CDR3 sequence (DNA): TGTGCCAGCAGCTTCACCGGGACTAGCGGGAGCAATGAGCAGTTCTTC. It encodes CASSFTGTSGSNEQFF.

The V call is TRBV12-3 or TRBV12-4, the J call TRBJ1-3; D is ambiguous. V gave up 5 bases and J gave up 4 bases, with 6 bases separating them. The CDR3 is 12 amino acids. This CDR3 reads CASSPLGNTIYF. CDR3 DNA: TGTGCCAGCAGTCCTTTGGGAAACACCATATATTTT.

This clonotype was seen only a few times. This chain joins TRBV29-1 and TRBJ2-2, with D uncertain. This CDR3 comprises 13 residues. Germline assignment: CDR1 SQVTM and CDR2 ANQGSEA. V lost 5 bases to trimming and J lost 2 bases, with 9 bases between them. The CDR3 DNA is TGCAGCGTTTCCCCAGATAACACCGGGGAGCTGTTTTTT. It specifies CSVSPDNTGELFF.

The chain recombines TRBV18 with TRBJ1-3; the D is unclear. Germline CDR1 is KGHSH and CDR2 is LQKENI. V dropped 8 bases and J dropped 6 bases, with 11 bases sitting between them. The length of the CDR3 is 12 residues. CDR3 in amino acids: CASPRRINTIYF. The CDR3 nucleotides are TGTGCCAGCCCCCGACGGATAAACACCATATATTTT.

This rearrangement joins TRBV7-2 to TRBJ2-4; maybe TRBD2 (5 bases). The CDR3 loop spans 17 amino acids. V was clipped by 5 bases and J by 1 base, with 18 bases between them. The germline V gene has CDR1 SGHTA and CDR2 FQGNSA. In DNA, the CDR3 is TGTGCCAGCAGCCCGGACTGGTTTTCCAGGGCCAAAAACATTCAGTACTTC. It translates to CASSPDWFSRAKNIQYF.

The chain is built from TRBV20-1 and TRBJ2-1; 7 nucleotides match TRBD2. Germline assignment: CDR1 DFQATT and CDR2 SNEGSKA (reference sequence). CDR3 length: 16 amino acids. V shed 5 bases and J 1 base; nucleotides not matched to a gene: 11. The CDR3 coding sequence is TGCAGTGCTCCAACGAGGGCTAGCGGTTCCTACAATGAGCAGTTCTTC. It yields the protein CSAPTRASGSYNEQFF.

This clonotype was found many times. This sequence joins TRBV20-1 and TRBJ2-6, with 7 bases identical to TRBD2. The CDR3 is 15 residues long. The germline V gene encodes CDR1 DFQATT and CDR2 SNEGSKA (reference sequence). Trimming cost V 6 bases and J 1 base; bases outside gene matches: 6. The CDR3 protein is CSAGREGSGANVLTF. The CDR3 bases are TGCAGTGCCGGAAGGGAGGGTTCTGGGGCCAACGTCCTGACTTTC.

This chain links TRBV21-1 with TRBJ2-5; the table's D call, TRBD2, was not checked against the DNA. TRBV21-1 is listed as a pseudogene. The CDR3 runs 15 residues. The CDR3 spells CASSKGEAGIETQYF. CDR3 DNA sequence: TGTGCCAGCAGCAAAGGGGAGGCAGGGATAGAGACCCAGTACTTC.

The chain has TRBV20-1 and TRBJ1-5; 10 bases are shared with TRBD1. Germline CDR1 and CDR2: DFQATT and SNEGSKA (reference sequence). Trimming cost V 3 bases and J 2 bases; bases outside gene matches: 4. CDR3 length: 15 amino acids. The DNA for the CDR3 is TGCAGTGCTAGGACAGGGGGCGCAGGCAATCAGCCCCAGCATTTT. This codes for CSARTGGAGNQPQHF.

The chain combines TRBV19 with TRBJ1-5, with D uncertain. The CDR3 sequence is 12 residues long. Germline V lookup: CDR1 LNHDA, CDR2 SQIVND (reference sequence). Trimming removed 8 bases from V and 0 bases from J, with 5 bases in between. The CDR3 bases are TGTGCCAGTGGGCCTAGCAATCAGCCCCAGCATTTT. It is translated as CASGPSNQPQHF. Based on the CDR3 plus reference TRBV19 and TRBJ1-5, the full variable domain is DGGITQSPKYLFRKEGQNVTLSCEQNLNHDAMYWYRQDPGQGLRLIYYSQIVNDFQKGDIAEGYSVSREKKESFPLTVTSAQKNPTAFYLCASGPSNQPQHFGDGTRLSIL.

This clonotype was detected a few times. The chain links TRBV6-6 to TRBJ2-1; the match to TRBD1 covers 7 bases. This CDR3 is 12 amino acids long. Unmatched junction bases numbered 5, after V lost 8 bases and J lost 7 bases. The germline CDR1 and CDR2 sequences are MNHNY and SVGAGI (reference sequence). DNA of the CDR3: TGTGCCAGCTTGGCAGGGGGTAATGAGCAGTTCTTC. It translates to CASLAGGNEQFF.

This clonotype was picked up a small number of times. V usage is TRBV7-9 and J usage is TRBJ1-4; D unresolved. Germline V gives CDR1 SEHNR, CDR2 FQNEAQ (reference sequence). CDR3 size: 14 residues. Trimming stripped 5 bases from V and 5 bases from J, with 12 bases between. The CDR3 spells CASSPDQLNEKLFF. As DNA, the CDR3 is TGTGCCAGCAGCCCTGACCAGTTGAATGAAAAACTGTTTTTT.

This rearrangement joins TRBV11-3 to TRBJ2-3; D remains unclear. V gave up 5 bases and J gave up 11 bases, with 11 bases separating them. This CDR3 contains 11 residues. CDR1 SGHNT and CDR2 YENEEA come from the germline V gene. The CDR3 sequence: CASSRTVEQYF. The CDR3 bases are TGTGCCAGCAGCCGGACGGTTGAGCAGTATTTT. The full variable domain, with the rest looked up from reference TRBV11-3 and TRBJ2-3, is EAGVVQSPRYKIIEKKQPVAFWCNPISGHNTLYWYLQNLGQGPELLIRYENEEAVDDSQLPKDRFSAERLKGVDSTLKIQPAELGDSAVYLCASSRTVEQYFGPGTRLTVL.

This clonotype was seen a handful of times. The chain carries TRBV5-1 and TRBJ2-4; no firm D call. The germline CDR1 and CDR2 sequences are SGHRS and YFSETQ. V was clipped by 0 bases and J by 7 bases, with 11 bases between them. This CDR3 has 14 residues. The CDR3 DNA reads as TGCGCCAGCAGCTTGGAGGCGACCACGAACATTCAGTACTTC. This encodes CASSLEATTNIQYF.

This sequence joins TRBV6-5 and TRBJ1-4, with TRBD1 identical over 9 bases. V dropped 5 bases and J dropped 6; count of bases not matched to a gene: 7. This CDR3 has 15 residues. The germline V gene encodes CDR1 MNHEY and CDR2 SVGAGI. CDR3 in DNA: TGTGCCAGCAGTATAACAGGGGGCCGGGATGAAAAACTGTTTTTT. This sequence encodes CASSITGGRDEKLFF.

The rearrangement uses TRBV12-3 or TRBV12-4 and TRBJ2-3; 8 nucleotides agree with TRBD1. V was pared by 6 bases and J by 4 bases, with 6 bases of the junction left unmatched. This CDR3 has 14 residues. CDR3 loop: CASRDRVTADTQYF. The CDR3 DNA follows: TGTGCCAGCAGGGACAGGGTTACAGCAGATACGCAGTATTTT.

The chain is built from TRBV5-1 and TRBJ1-1; tentatively, D is TRBD1 (5 bases). The V gene's germline CDR1 is SGHRS and CDR2 YFSETQ. The CDR3 spans 13 residues. Trimming shortened V by 1 base and J by 4 bases, and 8 bases separated the two germline ends. CDR3 residues: CASSLSGTTEAFF. DNA of the CDR3: TGCGCCAGCAGCTTGTCAGGGACCACTGAAGCTTTCTTT.

This clonotype was observed at least ten times. This sequence joins TRBV4-3 and TRBJ2-4; the D gene is possibly TRBD2 (5 bases). V gave up 0 bases and J gave up 0 bases, with 9 bases separating them. The CDR3 loop spans 16 amino acids. Germline V gene data show CDR1 as LGHNA and CDR2 as YSLEER. This CDR3 reads CASSQDTRIAKNIQYF. The CDR3 nucleotides are TGCGCCAGCAGCCAAGATACTAGGATAGCCAAAAACATTCAGTACTTC.

This clonotype was detected only a few times. The rearrangement joins TRBV29-1 to TRBJ1-4; the D gene is possibly TRBD1 (5 bases). Trimming took off 5 bases at V and 0 bases at J, with 13 bases between the two ends. Germline V gene sequence: CDR1 SQVTM, CDR2 ANQGSEA. The CDR3 runs 15 residues. CDR3 in DNA: TGCAGCGTTCGGGGGGACCTCACAACTAATGAAAAACTGTTTTTT. Amino acid sequence: CSVRGDLTTNEKLFF.

To note about this clonotype: Possible read error: a much larger clone is one base away. The V gene is TRBV6-6, the J gene TRBJ1-1; D might be TRBD1 (6 bases). Trimming took 7 bases from V and 4 from J, leaving 19 bases between them. The CDR3 is made up of 15 amino acids. The germline gives CDR1 MNHNY, CDR2 SVGAGI (reference sequence). CDR3 bases: TGTGCCAGCACCCGGGGGGCGGGGGGGAGCACTGAAGCTTTCTTT. Its protein product is CASTRGAGGSTEAFF.

With regard to this clonotype: A read error may be the cause here, since a much bigger clone is one base away. V gene TRBV11-2 combines with J gene TRBJ2-3; TRBD2 matches 9 bases. CDR3 length equals 17 residues. Germline CDR1 reads SGHAT; CDR2 reads FQNNGV. CDR3 amino acids: CAGSSSPAGGLFDTQYF. The CDR3 DNA follows: TGTGCCGGCAGCTCCAGCCCAGCGGGGGGCCTTTTTGATACGCAGTATTTT.

With respect to this clonotype: A read error may account for a junction end that differs from germline. This chain uses TRBV7-9 with TRBJ2-1; weak D call: TRBD2 (5 bases). Per germline, CDR1 SEHNR and CDR2 FQNEAQ (reference sequence). The CDR3 covers 15 residues. The DNA of the CDR3 is TGTGCCAGCAGCCTAGCCGCCGGGATTTACAATGAGCAGTTCTTC. This codes for CASSLAAGIYNEQFF.

This clonotype was found a few times. This rearrangement joins TRBV6-6 to TRBJ1-2; TRBD1 matches at 10 bases. The CDR3 is 14 amino acids. The germline CDR1 and CDR2 sequences are MNHNY and SVGAGI (reference sequence). The V segment lost 6 bases and the J segment 8 bases; nucleotides outside the gene matches: 9. In DNA form, the CDR3 reads TGTGCCAGCAGCAGTCGACAGGGGGCGGGGGGCTACACCTTC. The encoded protein is CASSSRQGAGGYTF.

The chain links TRBV5-5 to TRBJ2-7, with D possibly TRBD2 on 5 matching bases. The CDR3 consists of 14 residues. Germline CDR1 reads SGHKS; CDR2 reads YYEKEE (reference sequence). V shed 2 bases and J shed 2 bases, with 11 bases lying between them. The CDR3 region is CASSFGGFPYEQYF. In nucleotides, the CDR3 is TGTGCCAGCAGCTTCGGAGGCTTCCCCTACGAGCAGTACTTC.

The chain is built from TRBV4-1 and TRBJ2-4; 8 positions match TRBD2. Unmatched junction bases numbered 8, after V lost 0 bases and J lost 1 base. Germline loops: CDR1 MGHRA, CDR2 YSYEKL. The CDR3 extends over 18 amino acids. The CDR3 sequence is CASSQDLREGLAKNIQYF. In DNA, the CDR3 is TGCGCCAGCAGCCAAGATCTTCGGGAGGGATTGGCCAAAAACATTCAGTACTTC.

The chain has TRBV6-5 and TRBJ1-4; no definite D call. Germline V gene data show CDR1 as MNHEY and CDR2 as SVGAGI. Trimming removed 0 bases at V and 4 bases at J, with 3 bases between. The CDR3 loop spans 13 amino acids. CDR3 DNA: TGTGCCAGCAGTTACTCTAATAATGAAAAACTGTTTTTT. This sequence encodes CASSYSNNEKLFF.